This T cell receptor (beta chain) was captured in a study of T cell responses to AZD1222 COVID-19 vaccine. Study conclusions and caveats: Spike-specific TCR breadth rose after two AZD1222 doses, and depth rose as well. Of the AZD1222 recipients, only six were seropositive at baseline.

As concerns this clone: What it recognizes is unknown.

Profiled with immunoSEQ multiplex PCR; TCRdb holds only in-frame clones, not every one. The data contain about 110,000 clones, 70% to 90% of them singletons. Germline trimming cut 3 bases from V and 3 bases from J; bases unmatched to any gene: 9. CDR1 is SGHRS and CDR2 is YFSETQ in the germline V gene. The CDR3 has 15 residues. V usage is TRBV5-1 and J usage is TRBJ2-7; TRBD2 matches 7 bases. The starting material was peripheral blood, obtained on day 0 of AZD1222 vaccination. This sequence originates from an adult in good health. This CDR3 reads CASSSDRDYFYEQYF. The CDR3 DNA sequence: TGCGCCAGCAGCTCCGACCGGGACTACTTCTACGAGCAGTACTTC.